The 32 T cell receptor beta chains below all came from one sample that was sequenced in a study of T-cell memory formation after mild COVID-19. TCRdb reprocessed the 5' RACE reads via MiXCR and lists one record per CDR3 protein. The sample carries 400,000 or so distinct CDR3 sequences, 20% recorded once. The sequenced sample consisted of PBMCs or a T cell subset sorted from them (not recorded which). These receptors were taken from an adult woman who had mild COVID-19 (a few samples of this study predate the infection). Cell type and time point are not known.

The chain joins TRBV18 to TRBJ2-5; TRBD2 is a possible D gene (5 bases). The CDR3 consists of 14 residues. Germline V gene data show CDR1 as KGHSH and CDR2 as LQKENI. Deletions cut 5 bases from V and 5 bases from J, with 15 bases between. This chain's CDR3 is CASSSTGVWETQYF. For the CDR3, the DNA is TGTGCCAGCTCATCAACCGGGGTATGGGAGACCCAGTACTTC.

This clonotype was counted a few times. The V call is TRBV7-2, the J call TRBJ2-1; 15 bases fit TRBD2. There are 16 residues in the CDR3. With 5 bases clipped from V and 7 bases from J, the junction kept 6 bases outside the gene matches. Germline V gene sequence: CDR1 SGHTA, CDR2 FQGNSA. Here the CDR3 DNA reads TGTGCCAGCAGCAAATGGACTAGCGGGAGGGGTAATGAGCAGTTCTTC. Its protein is CASSKWTSGRGNEQFF.

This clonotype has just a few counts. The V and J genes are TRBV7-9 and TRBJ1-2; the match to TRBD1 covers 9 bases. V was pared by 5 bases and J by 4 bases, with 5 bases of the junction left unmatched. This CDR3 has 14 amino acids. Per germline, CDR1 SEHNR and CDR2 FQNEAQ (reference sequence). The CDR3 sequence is CASSVDRGFYGYTF. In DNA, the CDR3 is TGTGCCAGCAGCGTGGACAGGGGTTTCTATGGCTACACCTTC.

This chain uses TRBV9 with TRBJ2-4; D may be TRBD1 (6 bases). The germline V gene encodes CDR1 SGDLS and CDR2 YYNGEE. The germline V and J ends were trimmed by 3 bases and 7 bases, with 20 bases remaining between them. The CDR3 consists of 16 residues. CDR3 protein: CASSEGNAAQGNIQYF. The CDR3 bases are TGTGCCAGCAGCGAGGGCAACGCAGCTCAGGGGAACATTCAGTACTTC. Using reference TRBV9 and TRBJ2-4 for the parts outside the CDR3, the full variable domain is DSGVTQTPKHLITATGQRVTLRCSPRSGDLSVYWYQQSLDQGLQFLIQYYNGEERAKGNILERFSAQQFPDLHSELNLSSLELGDSALYFCASSEGNAAQGNIQYFGAGTRLSVL.

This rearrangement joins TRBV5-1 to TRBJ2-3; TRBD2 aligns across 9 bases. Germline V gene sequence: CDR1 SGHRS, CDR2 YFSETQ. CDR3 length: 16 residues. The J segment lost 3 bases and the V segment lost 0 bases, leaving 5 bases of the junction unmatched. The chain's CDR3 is CASSLDFLAGTDTQYF. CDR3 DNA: TGCGCCAGCAGCTTGGACTTTCTAGCGGGGACAGATACGCAGTATTTT.

Here the CDR3 DNA reads TGTGCCAGCAGCCAAGATGGGACAGGGGCTCGTGGGGCCAACGTCCTGACTTTC. Protein: CASSQDGTGARGANVLTF. This chain uses TRBV4-2 with TRBJ2-6; 10 nucleotides align to TRBD1. CDR1 and CDR2 (germline): LGHNA, YNFKEQ. Germline trimming cut 0 bases from V and 3 bases from J; bases unmatched to any gene: 5. The CDR3 runs to 18 residues.

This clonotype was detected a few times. CDR3 region: CASSERDREDNEQFF. The CDR3 DNA reads as TGTGCCAGCAGTGAACGGGACAGGGAGGACAATGAGCAGTTCTTC. The gene calls are TRBV6-1 and TRBJ2-1; TRBD1 matches 9 bases. CDR1 and CDR2 from the germline V gene are MNHNS and SASEGT. Trimming cost V 2 bases and J 5 bases; bases outside gene matches: 4. This CDR3 is 15 amino acids long.

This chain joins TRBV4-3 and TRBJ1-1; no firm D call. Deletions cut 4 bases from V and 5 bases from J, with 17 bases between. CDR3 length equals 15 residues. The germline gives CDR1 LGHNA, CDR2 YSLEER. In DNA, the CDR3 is TGCGCCAGCAGCCCCTCGGCGGGGTCGGGTACTGAAGCTTTCTTT. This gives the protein CASSPSAGSGTEAFF.

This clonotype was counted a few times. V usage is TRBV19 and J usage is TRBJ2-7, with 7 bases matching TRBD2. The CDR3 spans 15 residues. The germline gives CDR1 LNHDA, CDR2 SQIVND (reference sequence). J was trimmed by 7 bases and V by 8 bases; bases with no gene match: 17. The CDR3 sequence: CASCSGLGPFQEQYF. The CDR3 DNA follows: TGTGCCAGTTGCTCTGGACTAGGACCTTTTCAGGAGCAGTACTTC.

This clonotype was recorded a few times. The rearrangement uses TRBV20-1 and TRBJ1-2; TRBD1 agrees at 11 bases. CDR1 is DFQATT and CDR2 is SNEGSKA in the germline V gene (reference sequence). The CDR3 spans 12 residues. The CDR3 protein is CSAGQGAYGYTF. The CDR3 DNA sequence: TGCAGCGCAGGACAGGGGGCCTATGGCTACACCTTC.

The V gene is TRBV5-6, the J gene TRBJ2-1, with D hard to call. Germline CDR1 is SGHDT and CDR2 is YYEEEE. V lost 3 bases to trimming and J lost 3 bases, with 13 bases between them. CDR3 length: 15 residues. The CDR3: CASSSDWSLYNEQFF. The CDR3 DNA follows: TGTGCCAGCAGCTCAGACTGGTCGCTCTACAATGAGCAGTTCTTC.

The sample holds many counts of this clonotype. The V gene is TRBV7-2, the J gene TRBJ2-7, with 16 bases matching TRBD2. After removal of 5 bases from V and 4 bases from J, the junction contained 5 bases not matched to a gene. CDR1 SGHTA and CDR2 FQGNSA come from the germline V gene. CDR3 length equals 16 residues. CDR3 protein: CASSGTSGRGPYEQYF. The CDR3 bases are TGTGCCAGCAGCGGGACTAGCGGGAGGGGACCTTACGAGCAGTACTTC. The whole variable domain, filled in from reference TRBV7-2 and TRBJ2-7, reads GAGVSQSPSNKVTEKGKDVELRCDPISGHTALYWYRQSLGQGLEFLIYFQGNSAPDKSGLPSDRFSAERTGGSVSTLTIQRTQQEDSAVYLCASSGTSGRGPYEQYFGPGTRLTVT.

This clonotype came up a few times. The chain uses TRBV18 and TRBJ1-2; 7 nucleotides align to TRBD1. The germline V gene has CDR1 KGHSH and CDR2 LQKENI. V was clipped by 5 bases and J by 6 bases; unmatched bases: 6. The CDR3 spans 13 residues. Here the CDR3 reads CASSSSTGDGYTF. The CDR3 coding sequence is TGTGCCAGCTCATCTTCTACAGGGGATGGCTACACCTTC. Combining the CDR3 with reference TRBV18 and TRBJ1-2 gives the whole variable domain NAGVMQNPRHLVRRRGQEARLRCSPMKGHSHVYWYRQLPEEGLKFMVYLQKENIIDESGMPKERFSAEFPKEGPSILRIQQVVRGDSAAYFCASSSSTGDGYTFGSGTRLTVV.

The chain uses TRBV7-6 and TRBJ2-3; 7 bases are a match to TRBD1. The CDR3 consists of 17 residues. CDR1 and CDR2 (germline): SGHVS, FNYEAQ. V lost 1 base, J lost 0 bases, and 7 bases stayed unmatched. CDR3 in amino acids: CASSLVRGRGSTDTQYF. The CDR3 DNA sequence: TGTGCCAGCAGCTTAGTTAGGGGGCGCGGAAGCACAGATACGCAGTATTTT.

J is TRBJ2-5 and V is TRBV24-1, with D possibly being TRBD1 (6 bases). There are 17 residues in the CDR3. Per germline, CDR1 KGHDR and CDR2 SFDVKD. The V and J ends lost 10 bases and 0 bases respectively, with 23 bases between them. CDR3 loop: CATFLPWGQANQETQYF. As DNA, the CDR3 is TGTGCCACTTTCCTCCCTTGGGGGCAGGCTAACCAAGAGACCCAGTACTTC.

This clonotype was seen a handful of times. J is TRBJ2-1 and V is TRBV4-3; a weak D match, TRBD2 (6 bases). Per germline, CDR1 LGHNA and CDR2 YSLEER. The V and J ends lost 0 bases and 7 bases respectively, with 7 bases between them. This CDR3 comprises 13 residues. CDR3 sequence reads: CASSQEEGNEQFF. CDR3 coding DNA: TGCGCCAGCAGCCAAGAGGAGGGGAATGAGCAGTTCTTC.

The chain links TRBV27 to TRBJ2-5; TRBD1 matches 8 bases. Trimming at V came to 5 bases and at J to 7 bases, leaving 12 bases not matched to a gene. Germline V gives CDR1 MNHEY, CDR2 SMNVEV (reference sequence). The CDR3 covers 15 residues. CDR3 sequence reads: CASSPGQALVGTQYF. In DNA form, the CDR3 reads TGTGCCAGCAGTCCGGGACAGGCTCTAGTCGGGACCCAGTACTTC.

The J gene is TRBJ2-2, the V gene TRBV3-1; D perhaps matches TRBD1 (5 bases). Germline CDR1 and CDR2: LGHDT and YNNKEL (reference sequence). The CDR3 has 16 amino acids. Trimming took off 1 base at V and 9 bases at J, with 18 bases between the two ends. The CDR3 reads CASSQGGREAQWELFF. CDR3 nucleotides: TGTGCCAGCAGCCAAGGGGGCAGGGAAGCTCAGTGGGAGCTGTTTTTT.

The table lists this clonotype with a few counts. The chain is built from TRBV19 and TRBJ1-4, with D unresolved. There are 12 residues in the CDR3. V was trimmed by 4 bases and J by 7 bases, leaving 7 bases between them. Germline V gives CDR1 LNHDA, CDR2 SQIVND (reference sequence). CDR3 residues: CASSTPAEKLFF. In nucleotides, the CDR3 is TGTGCCAGTAGTACCCCGGCTGAAAAACTGTTTTTT.

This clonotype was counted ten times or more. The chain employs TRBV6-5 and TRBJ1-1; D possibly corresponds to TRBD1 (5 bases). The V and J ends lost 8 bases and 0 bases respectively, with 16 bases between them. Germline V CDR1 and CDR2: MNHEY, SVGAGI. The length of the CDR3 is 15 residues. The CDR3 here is CASRGGEHLNTEAFF. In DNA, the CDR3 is TGTGCCAGCCGGGGGGGAGAACACCTGAACACTGAAGCTTTCTTT.

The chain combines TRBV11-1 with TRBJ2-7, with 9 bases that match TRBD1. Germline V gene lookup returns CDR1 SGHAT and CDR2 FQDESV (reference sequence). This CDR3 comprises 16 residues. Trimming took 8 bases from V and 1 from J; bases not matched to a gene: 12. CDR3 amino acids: CASVPGGTGSSYEQYF. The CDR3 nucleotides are TGTGCCAGCGTGCCTGGGGGGACAGGGTCGTCCTACGAGCAGTACTTC.

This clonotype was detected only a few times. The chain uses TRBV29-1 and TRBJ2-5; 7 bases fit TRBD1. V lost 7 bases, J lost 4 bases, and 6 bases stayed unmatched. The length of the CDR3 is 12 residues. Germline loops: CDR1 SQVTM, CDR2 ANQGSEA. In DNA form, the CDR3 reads TGCAGCGCTCTGACAGGGTCAGAGACCCAGTACTTC. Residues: CSALTGSETQYF.

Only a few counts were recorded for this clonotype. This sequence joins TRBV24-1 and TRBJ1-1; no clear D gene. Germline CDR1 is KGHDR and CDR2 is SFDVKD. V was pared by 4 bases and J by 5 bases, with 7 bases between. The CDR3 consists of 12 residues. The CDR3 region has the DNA TGTGCCACCAGTGAGGGCAGGACTGAAGCTTTCTTT. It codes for CATSEGRTEAFF.

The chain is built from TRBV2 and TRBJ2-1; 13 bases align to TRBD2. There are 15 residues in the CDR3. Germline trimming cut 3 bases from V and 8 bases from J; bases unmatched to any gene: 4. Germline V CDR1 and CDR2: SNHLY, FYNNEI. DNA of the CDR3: TGTGCCAGCAGTGAGGGGACTAGCGGGACCCATGAGCAGTTCTTC. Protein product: CASSEGTSGTHEQFF.

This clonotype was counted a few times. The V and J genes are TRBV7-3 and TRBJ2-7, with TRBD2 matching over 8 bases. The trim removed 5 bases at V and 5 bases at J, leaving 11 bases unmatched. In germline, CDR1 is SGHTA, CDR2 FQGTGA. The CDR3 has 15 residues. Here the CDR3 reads CASSPSRGRPDEQYF. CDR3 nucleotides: TGTGCCAGCAGCCCGTCCCGCGGGAGGCCGGACGAGCAGTACTTC.

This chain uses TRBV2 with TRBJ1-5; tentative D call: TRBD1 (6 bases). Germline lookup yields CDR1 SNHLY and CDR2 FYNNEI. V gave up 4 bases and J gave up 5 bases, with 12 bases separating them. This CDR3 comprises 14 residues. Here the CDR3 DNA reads TGTGCCAGCAGTGGGACAGTCCCTGATCAGCCCCAGCATTTT. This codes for CASSGTVPDQPQHF.

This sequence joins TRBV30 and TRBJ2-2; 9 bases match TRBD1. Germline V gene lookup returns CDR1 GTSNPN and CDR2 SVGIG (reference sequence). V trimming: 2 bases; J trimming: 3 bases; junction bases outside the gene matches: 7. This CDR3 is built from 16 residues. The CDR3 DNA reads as TGTGCCTGGAGTCGGGACAGGGTAGTGTACACCGGGGAGCTGTTTTTT. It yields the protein CAWSRDRVVYTGELFF.

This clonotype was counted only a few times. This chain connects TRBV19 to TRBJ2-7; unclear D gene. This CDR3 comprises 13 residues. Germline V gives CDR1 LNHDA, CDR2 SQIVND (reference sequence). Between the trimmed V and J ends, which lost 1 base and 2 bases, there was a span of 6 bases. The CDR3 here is CASSIAVTYEQYF. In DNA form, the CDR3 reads TGTGCCAGTAGTATAGCGGTGACCTACGAGCAGTACTTC.

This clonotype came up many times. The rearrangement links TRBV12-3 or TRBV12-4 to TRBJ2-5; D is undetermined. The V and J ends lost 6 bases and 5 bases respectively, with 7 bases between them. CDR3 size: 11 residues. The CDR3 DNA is TGTGCCAGCAGCTTGTCGGAGACCCAGTACTTC. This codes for CASSLSETQYF.

CDR3 sequence: CASSPVTGLDYGYTF. The CDR3 DNA follows: TGTGCCAGCTCACCAGTAACAGGGTTGGACTATGGCTACACCTTC. The chain uses TRBV18 and TRBJ1-2; TRBD1 might be the D (6 bases). V was clipped by 2 bases and J by 3 bases, with 13 bases between them. The CDR3 sequence is 15 residues long. The germline CDR1 and CDR2 sequences are KGHSH and LQKENI.

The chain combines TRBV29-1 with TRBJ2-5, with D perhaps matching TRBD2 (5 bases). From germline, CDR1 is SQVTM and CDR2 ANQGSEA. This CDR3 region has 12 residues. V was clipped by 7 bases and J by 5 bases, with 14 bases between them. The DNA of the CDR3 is TGCAGCGCCGGAGGACGTGGGGAGACCCAGTACTTC. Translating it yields CSAGGRGETQYF.

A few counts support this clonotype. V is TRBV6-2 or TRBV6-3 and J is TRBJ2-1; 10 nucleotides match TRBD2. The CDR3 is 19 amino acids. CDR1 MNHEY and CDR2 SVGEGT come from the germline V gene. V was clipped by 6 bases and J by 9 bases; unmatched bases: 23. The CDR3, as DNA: TGTGCCAGCAGCCAACTAGCGGGAATAGGAGTACCCTCAAACGTTGAGCAGTTCTTC. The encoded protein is CASSQLAGIGVPSNVEQFF.